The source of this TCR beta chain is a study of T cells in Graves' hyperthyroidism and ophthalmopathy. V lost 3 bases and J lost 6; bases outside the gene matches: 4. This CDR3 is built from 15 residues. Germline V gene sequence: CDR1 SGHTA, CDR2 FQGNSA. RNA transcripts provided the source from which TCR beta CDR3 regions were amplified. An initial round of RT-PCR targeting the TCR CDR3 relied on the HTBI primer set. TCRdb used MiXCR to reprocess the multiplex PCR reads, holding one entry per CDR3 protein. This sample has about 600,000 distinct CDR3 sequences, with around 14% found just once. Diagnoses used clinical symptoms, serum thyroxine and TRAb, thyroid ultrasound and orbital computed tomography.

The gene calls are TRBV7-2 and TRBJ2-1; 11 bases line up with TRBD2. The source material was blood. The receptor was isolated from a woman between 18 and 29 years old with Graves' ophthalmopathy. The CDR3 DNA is TGTGCCAGCAGCTTGCGTAGCGGGGGGGGCAATGAGCAGTTCTTC. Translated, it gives CASSLRSGGGNEQFF.